These T cell receptor beta chains were read from a single sample in a study of shared clonotypes between healthy human individuals. Method: immunoSEQ multiplex PCR; TCRdb's copy keeps in-frame clones and lacks some. The sample has hundreds of thousands of clones, roughly 98% seen once. Sequencing used naive CD8+ T cells sorted from blood. These receptors originate from a man aged 25-45 years in good health. Each CDR3 is given with its conserved first and last residue. The D gene is left open where the match is weak. Expanded clones get a size class; other rows say once, few or many, or leave the size out.

clone_size	d_call	v_call	j_call	cdr3_aa	cdr3_nt
-	TRBD2	TRBV14	TRBJ2-7	CASSLGGEQYF	TGTGCCAGCAGCCTGGGAGGGGAGCAGTACTTC
-	TRBD1	TRBV10-3	TRBJ1-5	CAISGQGTTQPQHF	TGTGCCATCAGTGGACAGGGAACTACTCAGCCCCAGCATTTT
-	TRBD2	TRBV4-1	TRBJ2-1	CASGLAGYNEQFF	TGCGCCAGCGGACTAGCGGGTTACAATGAGCAGTTCTTC
-	TRBD1	TRBV11-2	TRBJ1-1	CASSYMAGTGLGTEAFF	TGTGCCAGCAGCTATATGGCCGGGACAGGGCTCGGTACTGAAGCTTTCTTT
-	TRBD1	TRBV29-1	TRBJ2-1	CSVWTGDGNEQFF	TGCAGCGTTTGGACAGGGGACGGCAATGAGCAGTTCTTC
-	-	TRBV19	TRBJ2-7	CASSSGHEQYF	TGTGCCAGTAGTTCAGGCCACGAGCAGTACTTC
-	-	TRBV4-2	TRBJ2-7	CASSQERAVYEQYF	TGTGCCAGCAGCCAAGAACGGGCGGTGTACGAGCAGTACTTC
-	TRBD1	TRBV11-2	TRBJ2-7	CASSLNGQAPLEQYF	TGTGCCAGCAGCTTAAACGGACAGGCCCCCCTGGAGCAGTACTTC
-	-	TRBV15	TRBJ1-5	CATSRAWRRSGNQPQHF	TGTGCCACCAGCAGAGCTTGGCGCCGCTCGGGCAATCAGCCCCAGCATTTT
-	TRBD1	TRBV25-1	TRBJ2-3	CASSGEEDRASGDTQYF	TGTGCCAGCAGTGGCGAAGAAGACAGGGCGTCGGGAGATACGCAGTATTTT
-	TRBD1	TRBV28	TRBJ1-2	CASTITGARAYGYTF	TGTGCCAGCACAATCACAGGGGCGCGAGCCTATGGCTACACCTTC
-	-	TRBV7-9	TRBJ1-2	CASSLGLGGYTF	TGTGCCAGCAGCTTAGGACTGGGTGGCTACACCTTC
-	-	TRBV7-2	TRBJ2-7	CASSFSRAYEQYF	TGTGCCAGCAGCTTCTCTCGGGCCTACGAGCAGTACTTC
-	TRBD2	TRBV2	TRBJ2-7	CASSRPPGLGGPSYEQYF	TGTGCCAGCAGTCGCCCCCCGGGACTAGGAGGGCCGAGCTACGAGCAGTACTTC
-	TRBD2	TRBV4-2	TRBJ2-1	CASSQPGGAGGPFEQFF	TGTGCCAGCAGCCAACCGGGGGGAGCGGGAGGGCCTTTTGAGCAGTTCTTC
-	-	TRBV7-2	TRBJ2-7	CASSPLGVSYEQYF	TGTGCCAGCAGCCCACTGGGGGTCTCCTACGAGCAGTACTTC
-	TRBD2	TRBV10-3	TRBJ2-7	CAIKASGGSYEQYF	TGTGCCATCAAGGCTAGCGGGGGCTCCTACGAGCAGTACTTC
-	-	TRBV7-9	TRBJ2-7	CASSLESLVRTNSYEQYF	TGTGCCAGCAGCTTAGAATCTTTGGTGCGGACGAACTCCTACGAGCAGTACTTC
-	-	TRBV4-3	TRBJ2-1	CASSQLASSEQFF	TGCGCCAGCAGCCAATTAGCCAGCAGTGAGCAGTTCTTC
-	-	TRBV27	TRBJ1-5	CASSPRGRDNQPQHF	TGTGCCAGCAGCCCTAGGGGTAGGGACAATCAGCCCCAGCATTTT
-	-	TRBV29-1	TRBJ2-2	CSVLADTGELFF	TGCAGCGTTCTAGCTGACACCGGGGAGCTGTTTTTT
-	-	TRBV7-9	TRBJ2-1	CASSSLRGSTYNEQFF	TGTGCCAGCAGCTCCTTGCGGGGATCGACCTACAATGAGCAGTTCTTC
-	TRBD2	TRBV6-5	TRBJ2-3	CASKREGHDTQYF	TGTGCCAGCAAGCGGGAGGGCCACGATACGCAGTATTTT
-	-	TRBV29-1	TRBJ2-5	CSVDGSRDVAAKETQYF	TGCAGCGTTGACGGTTCTAGGGATGTTGCGGCAAAAGAGACCCAGTACTTC
-	-	TRBV27	TRBJ2-7	CASSLKSGTSYEQYF	TGTGCCAGCAGTTTAAAATCGGGAACGTCCTACGAGCAGTACTTC
once	-	TRBV28	TRBJ2-7	CASSFRTLYEQYF	TGTGCCAGCAGTTTCCGTACCCTCTACGAGCAGTACTTC
-	TRBD2	TRBV7-9	TRBJ2-1	CASSRNPASGIYEQFF	TGTGCCAGCAGCCGAAATCCGGCTAGCGGGATCTATGAGCAGTTCTTC
-	TRBD2	TRBV19	TRBJ2-7	CASSIGGLAYEQYF	TGTGCCAGTAGTATTGGGGGACTAGCCTACGAGCAGTACTTC
-	-	TRBV27	TRBJ1-2	CASSESGGYGYTF	TGTGCCAGCAGCGAATCTGGGGGCTATGGCTACACCTTC
-	-	TRBV27	TRBJ1-2	CASRDFGDYGYTF	TGTGCCAGCAGGGACTTCGGAGACTATGGCTACACCTTC
once	-	TRBV27	TRBJ2-7	CASGGPGDGYEQYF	TGTGCCAGCGGCGGGCCCGGTGACGGCTACGAGCAGTACTTC
-	-	TRBV19	TRBJ2-7	CASSISTSSYEQYF	TGTGCCAGTAGTATTTCGACTAGCTCCTACGAGCAGTACTTC
-	TRBD1	TRBV5-1	TRBJ2-7	CASSPSGTGSYEQYF	TGCGCCAGCAGCCCGTCCGGGACAGGGTCCTACGAGCAGTACTTC
-	-	TRBV6-5	TRBJ2-5	CASSYSPLETQYF	TGTGCCAGCAGTTACTCCCCCCTCGAAACCCAGTACTTC
-	-	TRBV2	TRBJ2-7	CASSETGTTTYEQYF	TGTGCCAGCAGTGAAACCGGGACCACAACCTACGAGCAGTACTTC
-	-	TRBV11-2	TRBJ2-1	CASSPPGHPNEQFF	TGTGCCAGCAGCCCGCCGGGACACCCCAATGAGCAGTTCTTC
-	-	TRBV7-9	TRBJ2-1	CASSFPSGSPYNEQFF	TGTGCCAGCAGCTTCCCTTCCGGCTCCCCCTACAATGAGCAGTTCTTC
-	TRBD1	TRBV12-5	TRBJ2-6	CASGLVVEAPGQGLSGANVLTF	TGTGCTAGTGGTTTGGTAGTGGAGGCCCCGGGACAGGGATTATCTGGGGCCAACGTCCTGACTTTC